This TCR beta chain was captured in a study of cytomegalovirus exposure and HLA in healthy donors. Donors came from a validation cohort of over a hundred subjects, distinct from the first 666-subject cohort. Broader study findings: Overall, approximately 150 TCR beta chains were annotated as cytomegalovirus-associated. Clusters of TCRs from the first cohort tended to co-occur in the 110 or so validation repertoires (as a later analysis found).

To note about this clone: Its cognate antigen is unknown.

TCRdb's table, derived via immunoSEQ multiplex PCR, lists solely in-frame clones and lacks some. The table has about 240,000 clones, around 86% seen once. Sequencing was performed on PBMCs. This receptor was taken from a woman aged 25 to 45 in good health and CMV-seropositive.

This CDR3 reads CASSLTPQGANGYTF. CDR3 bases: TGTGCCAGCAGCTTAACCCCCCAGGGGGCGAATGGCTACACCTTC. The chain carries TRBV5-4 and TRBJ1-2; 8 nucleotides match TRBD1. The CDR3 sequence is 15 residues long. J lost 6 bases, V lost 2 bases, and 9 bases had no gene match. Germline loops: CDR1 SGHNT, CDR2 YYREEE (reference sequence).